These 6 T cell receptor beta chains originate from one sample sequenced in a study of T cell repertoires in cytomegalovirus infection. For these TCRs, the target antigens are not known. Each CDR3 protein is one row after TCRdb ran MiXCR on the reads. The sample contains 650,000 to 900,000 distinct CDR3 sequences, almost 30% of which appear only once. This sample comprised cultured CD8+ T cells from PBMCs, obtained from culture after CMV antigen stimulation. The receptors were gathered from a human donor in good health (CMV status not recorded). Some clones in this sample may be carry-over from other donors' samples.

This clonotype was seen repeatedly, ten times or more. The chain combines TRBV7-2 with TRBJ2-1, with TRBD1 matching over 7 bases. Germline CDR1 SGHTA, CDR2 FQGNSA. This CDR3 has 12 residues. Losses at the gene ends were 11 bases for V and 5 bases for J; bases not matched to a gene: 6. For the CDR3, the DNA is TGTGCCCTCGAGGGGGCCCACAATGAGCAGTTCTTC. Amino acids: CALEGAHNEQFF.

The rearrangement uses TRBV12-3 or TRBV12-4 and TRBJ2-7; unclear D gene. V lost 0 bases, J lost 4 bases, and 7 bases lay in between. The length of the CDR3 is 13 residues. The CDR3 sequence: CASSLAPTYEQYF. The CDR3 DNA sequence: TGTGCCAGCAGTTTAGCGCCGACGTACGAGCAGTACTTC.

This sequence joins TRBV20-1 and TRBJ1-2; 7 bases are a match to TRBD1. Germline values: CDR1 DFQATT, CDR2 SNEGSKA (reference sequence). J gave up 4 bases and V 0 bases, and 2 bases lay outside the gene matches. The CDR3 loop spans 13 amino acids. The CDR3 is CSAREAGGYGYTF. The DNA of the CDR3 is TGCAGTGCTAGAGAGGCAGGGGGCTATGGCTACACCTTC.

The rearrangement links TRBV10-3 to TRBJ2-1, with TRBD2 matching over 8 bases. The CDR3 extends over 18 amino acids. Germline CDR1 reads ENHRY; CDR2 reads SYGVKD. J was trimmed by 0 bases and V by 0 bases; bases with no gene match: 7. The DNA of the CDR3 is TGTGCCATCAGTGAGTCGAGGGAGCGGGGGAGCTCCTACAATGAGCAGTTCTTC. This encodes CAISESRERGSSYNEQFF.

CDR3 in DNA: TGTGCCAGCAGTCCCGGGAGGGGGGGAGAAGCTTTCTTT. It encodes CASSPGRGGEAFF. V is TRBV14 and J is TRBJ1-1, with D possibly TRBD1 on 6 matching bases. Trimming took 6 bases from V and 8 from J, leaving 16 bases between them. The length of the CDR3 is 13 residues. Germline-derived CDR1 and CDR2 are SGHDN and FVKESK.

In this sample, this clonotype turned up many times. V usage is TRBV7-6 and J usage is TRBJ2-1; tentatively, D is TRBD2 (5 bases). The CDR3 totals 14 residues. Germline V gene data show CDR1 as SGHVS and CDR2 as FNYEAQ. V lost 3 bases and J 8 bases, leaving 14 bases between the germline ends. The CDR3 DNA sequence: TGTGCCAGCAGCTTCACCGGGGAAGAAGATGAGCAGTTCTTC. Translated: CASSFTGEEDEQFF.